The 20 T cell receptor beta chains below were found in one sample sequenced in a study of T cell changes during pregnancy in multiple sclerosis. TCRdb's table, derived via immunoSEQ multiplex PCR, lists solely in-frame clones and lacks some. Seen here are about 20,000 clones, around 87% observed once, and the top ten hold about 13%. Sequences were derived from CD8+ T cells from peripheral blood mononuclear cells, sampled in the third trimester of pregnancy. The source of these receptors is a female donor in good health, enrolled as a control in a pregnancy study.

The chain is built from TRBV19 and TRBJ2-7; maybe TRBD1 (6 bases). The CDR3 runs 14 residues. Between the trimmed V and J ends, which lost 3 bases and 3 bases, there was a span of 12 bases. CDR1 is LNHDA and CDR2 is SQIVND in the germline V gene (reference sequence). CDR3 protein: CASSMGEGDYEQYF. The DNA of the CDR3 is TGTGCCAGTAGTATGGGCGAGGGGGACTACGAGCAGTACTTC.

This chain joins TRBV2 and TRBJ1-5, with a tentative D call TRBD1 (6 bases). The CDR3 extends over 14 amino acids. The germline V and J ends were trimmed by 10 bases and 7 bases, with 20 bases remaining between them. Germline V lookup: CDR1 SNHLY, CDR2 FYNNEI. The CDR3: CANSRGGAGQPQHF. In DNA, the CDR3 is TGTGCCAACTCCCGGGGGGGCGCAGGCCAGCCCCAGCATTTT.

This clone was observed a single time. This CDR3 reads CASSSTGVAGSYEQYF. For the CDR3, the DNA is TGTGCCAGCAGTTCAACAGGGGTTGCGGGGAGCTACGAGCAGTACTTC. The chain carries TRBV7-9 and TRBJ2-7; D might be TRBD1 (7 bases). Germline V gene sequence: CDR1 SEHNR, CDR2 FQNEAQ (reference sequence). CDR3 size: 16 residues. Trimming pared 6 bases from V and 3 bases from J, leaving 21 bases between.

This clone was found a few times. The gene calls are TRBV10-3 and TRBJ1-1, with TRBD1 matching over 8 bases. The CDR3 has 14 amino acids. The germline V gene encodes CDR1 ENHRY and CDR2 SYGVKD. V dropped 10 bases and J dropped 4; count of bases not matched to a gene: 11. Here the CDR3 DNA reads TGTGCCACCTCGGACAGGGAGTGGGGCACTGAAGCTTTCTTT. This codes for CATSDREWGTEAFF.

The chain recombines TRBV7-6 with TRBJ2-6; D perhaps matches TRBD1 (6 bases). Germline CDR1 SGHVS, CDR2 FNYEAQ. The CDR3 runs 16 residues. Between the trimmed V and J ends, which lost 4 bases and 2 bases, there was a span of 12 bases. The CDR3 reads CASSSAGAAGANVLTF. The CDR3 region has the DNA TGTGCCAGCAGCTCGGCAGGGGCCGCTGGGGCCAACGTCCTGACTTTC.

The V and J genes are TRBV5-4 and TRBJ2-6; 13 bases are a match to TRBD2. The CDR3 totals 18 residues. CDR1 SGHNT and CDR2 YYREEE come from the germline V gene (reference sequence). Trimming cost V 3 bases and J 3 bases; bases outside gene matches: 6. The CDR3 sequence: CASSSRTSGRDGANVLTF. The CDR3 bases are TGTGCCAGCAGCTCCCGAACTAGCGGGAGGGATGGGGCCAACGTCCTGACTTTC.

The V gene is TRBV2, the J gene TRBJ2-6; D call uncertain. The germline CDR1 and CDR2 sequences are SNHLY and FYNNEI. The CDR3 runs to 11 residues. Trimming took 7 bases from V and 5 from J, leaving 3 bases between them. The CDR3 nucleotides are TGTGCCAGCACCAGGGCCAACGTCCTGACTTTC. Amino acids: CASTRANVLTF.

The CDR3 bases are TGTGCCAGCAGTTTCGGGGGTCGGGGCCCCTACGAGCAGTACTTC. Translation gives CASSFGGRGPYEQYF. This chain links TRBV28 with TRBJ2-7, with D tentatively TRBD2 (6 bases). Germline CDR1 is MDHEN and CDR2 is SYDVKM. The CDR3 extends over 15 amino acids. V lost 3 bases to trimming and J lost 2 bases, with 14 bases between them.

As DNA, the CDR3 is TGTGCCAGCAGCTATTCTAGGACAGGAGATCTGTCCAATCAGCCCCAGCATTTT. Protein product: CASSYSRTGDLSNQPQHF. The chain uses TRBV7-2 and TRBJ1-5; 7 bases agree with TRBD1. The CDR3 consists of 18 residues. Germline assignment: CDR1 SGHTA and CDR2 FQGNSA. V dropped 4 bases and J dropped 3; count of bases not matched to a gene: 15.

The CDR3 is CATSREREGPGEQYF. The CDR3 DNA reads as TGTGCCACCAGCAGAGAGCGGGAGGGTCCGGGGGAGCAGTACTTC. This chain uses TRBV15 with TRBJ2-7; 9 positions match TRBD2. This CDR3 is 15 amino acids long. Trimming cost V 0 bases and J 7 bases; bases outside gene matches: 7. Germline CDR1 and CDR2: LNHNV and YYDKDF (reference sequence).

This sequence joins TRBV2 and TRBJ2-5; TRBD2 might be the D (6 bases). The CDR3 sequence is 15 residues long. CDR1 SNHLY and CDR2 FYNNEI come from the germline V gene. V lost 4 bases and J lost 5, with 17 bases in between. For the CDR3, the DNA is TGTGCCAGCAGTGCCTCCTCGGGGGTCCCGGAGACCCAGTACTTC. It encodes CASSASSGVPETQYF.

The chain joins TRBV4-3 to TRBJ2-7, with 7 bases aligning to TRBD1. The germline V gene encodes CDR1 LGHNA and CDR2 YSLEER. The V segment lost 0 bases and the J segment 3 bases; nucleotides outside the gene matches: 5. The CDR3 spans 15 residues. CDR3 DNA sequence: TGCGCCAGCAGCCAAGATAGAGGGGGCGACTACGAGCAGTACTTC. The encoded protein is CASSQDRGGDYEQYF.

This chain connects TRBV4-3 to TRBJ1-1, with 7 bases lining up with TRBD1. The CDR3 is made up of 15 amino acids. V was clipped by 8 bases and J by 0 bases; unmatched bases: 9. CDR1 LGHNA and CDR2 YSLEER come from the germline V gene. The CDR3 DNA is TGCGCCAGCGGACAACTACAGGGGCTGAACACTGAAGCTTTCTTT. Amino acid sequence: CASGQLQGLNTEAFF.

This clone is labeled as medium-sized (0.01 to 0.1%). For the CDR3, the DNA is TGTGCCAGCAGCTTAGGGCTAGCGGGAGAAAGAAACGAGCAGTACTTC. Its translation: CASSLGLAGERNEQYF. The V and J genes are TRBV7-9 and TRBJ2-7; 10 positions agree with TRBD2. Germline CDR1 SEHNR, CDR2 FQNEAQ (reference sequence). The length of the CDR3 is 16 residues. V was pared by 1 base and J by 5 bases, with 8 bases of the junction left unmatched.

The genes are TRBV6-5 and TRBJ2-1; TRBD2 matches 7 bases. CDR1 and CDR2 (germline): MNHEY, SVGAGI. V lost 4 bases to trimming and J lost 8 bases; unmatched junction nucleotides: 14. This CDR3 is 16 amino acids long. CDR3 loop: CASSSLPRRELDEQFF. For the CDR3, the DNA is TGTGCCAGCAGTTCCCTCCCCCGGCGGGAGTTGGATGAGCAGTTCTTC.

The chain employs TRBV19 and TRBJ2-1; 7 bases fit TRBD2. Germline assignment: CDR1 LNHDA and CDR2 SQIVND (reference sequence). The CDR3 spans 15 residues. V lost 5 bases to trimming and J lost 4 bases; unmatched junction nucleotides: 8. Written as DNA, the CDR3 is TGTGCCAGTAGTCCCAGGACTAGGACTTACAATGAGCAGTTCTTC. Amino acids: CASSPRTRTYNEQFF.

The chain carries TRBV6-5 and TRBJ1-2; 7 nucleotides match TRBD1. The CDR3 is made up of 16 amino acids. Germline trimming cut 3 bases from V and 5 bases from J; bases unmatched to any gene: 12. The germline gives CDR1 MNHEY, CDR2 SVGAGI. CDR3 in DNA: TGTGCCAGCAGTTATACAGGGGCTGGGTTTATGTATGGCTACACCTTC. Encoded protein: CASSYTGAGFMYGYTF.

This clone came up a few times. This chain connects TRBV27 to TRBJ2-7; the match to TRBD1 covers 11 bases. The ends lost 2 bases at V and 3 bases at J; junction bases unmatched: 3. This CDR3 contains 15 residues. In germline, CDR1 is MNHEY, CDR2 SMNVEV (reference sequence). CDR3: CASSLKDRGLYEQYF. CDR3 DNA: TGTGCCAGCAGTTTAAAGGACAGGGGGCTCTACGAGCAGTACTTC.

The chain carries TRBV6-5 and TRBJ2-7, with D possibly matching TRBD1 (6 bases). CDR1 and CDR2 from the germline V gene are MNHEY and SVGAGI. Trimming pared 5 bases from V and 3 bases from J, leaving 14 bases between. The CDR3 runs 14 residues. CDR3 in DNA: TGTGCCAGCAGTCCGGACAGTGTAGGCTACGAGCAGTACTTC. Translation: CASSPDSVGYEQYF.

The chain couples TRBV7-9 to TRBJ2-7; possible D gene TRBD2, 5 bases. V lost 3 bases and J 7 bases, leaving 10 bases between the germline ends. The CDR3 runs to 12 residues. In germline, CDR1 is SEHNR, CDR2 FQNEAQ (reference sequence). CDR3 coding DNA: TGTGCCAGCAGCTTTGGTTCGGGAGAGCAGTACTTC. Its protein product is CASSFGSGEQYF.